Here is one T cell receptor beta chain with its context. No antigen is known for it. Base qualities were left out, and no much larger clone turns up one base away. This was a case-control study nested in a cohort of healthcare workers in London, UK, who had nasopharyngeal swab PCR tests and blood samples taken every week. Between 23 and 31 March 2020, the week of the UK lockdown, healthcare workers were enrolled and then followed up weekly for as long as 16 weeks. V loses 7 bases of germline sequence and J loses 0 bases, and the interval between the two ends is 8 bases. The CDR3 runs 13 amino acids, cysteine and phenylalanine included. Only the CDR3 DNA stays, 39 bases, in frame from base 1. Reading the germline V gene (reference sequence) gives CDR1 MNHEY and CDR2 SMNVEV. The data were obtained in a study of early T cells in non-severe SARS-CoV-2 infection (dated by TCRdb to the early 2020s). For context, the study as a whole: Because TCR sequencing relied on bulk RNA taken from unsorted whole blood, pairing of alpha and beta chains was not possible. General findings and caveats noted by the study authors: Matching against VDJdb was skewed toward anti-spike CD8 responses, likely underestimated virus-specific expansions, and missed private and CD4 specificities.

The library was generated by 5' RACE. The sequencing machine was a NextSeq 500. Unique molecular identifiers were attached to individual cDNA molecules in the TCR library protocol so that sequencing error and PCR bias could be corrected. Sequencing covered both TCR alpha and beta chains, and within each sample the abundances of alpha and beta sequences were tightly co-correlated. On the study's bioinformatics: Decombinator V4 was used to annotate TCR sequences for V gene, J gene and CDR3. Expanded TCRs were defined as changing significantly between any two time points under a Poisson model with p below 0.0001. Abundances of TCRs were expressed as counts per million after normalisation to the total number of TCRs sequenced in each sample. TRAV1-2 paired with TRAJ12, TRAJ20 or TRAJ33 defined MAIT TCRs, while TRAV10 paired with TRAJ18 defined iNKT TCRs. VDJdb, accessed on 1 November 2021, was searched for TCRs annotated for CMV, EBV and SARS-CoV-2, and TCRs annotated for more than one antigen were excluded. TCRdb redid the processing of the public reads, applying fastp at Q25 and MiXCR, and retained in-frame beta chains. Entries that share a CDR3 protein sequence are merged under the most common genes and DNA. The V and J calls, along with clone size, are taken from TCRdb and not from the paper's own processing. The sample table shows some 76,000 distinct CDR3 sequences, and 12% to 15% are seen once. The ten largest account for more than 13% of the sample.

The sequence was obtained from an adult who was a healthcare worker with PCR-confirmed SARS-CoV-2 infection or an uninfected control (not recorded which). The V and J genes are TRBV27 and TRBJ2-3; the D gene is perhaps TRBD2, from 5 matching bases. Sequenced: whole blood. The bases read TGTGCCAGCAAGGGCGGGAGCACAGATACGCAGTATTTT. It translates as CASKGGSTDTQYF.